This T cell receptor beta chain is drawn from a study of T cell changes during pregnancy in multiple sclerosis. The CDR3 length is 15 residues. Trimming took off 1 base at V and 8 bases at J, with 15 bases between the two ends. The germline gives CDR1 SEHNR, CDR2 FQNEAQ (reference sequence). Some clones are missing from TCRdb's copy, which holds only in-frame ones; the method was immunoSEQ multiplex PCR. The sample comprises tens of thousands of clones, around nine tenths of which are singletons, and about 0.42% rests with the top ten. This TCR was sampled from a female donor with multiple sclerosis, enrolled in a pregnancy study. The specimen was CD4+ T cells from peripheral blood mononuclear cells, collected before pregnancy. This chain joins TRBV7-9 and TRBJ2-4, with D maybe TRBD2 (5 bases). The CDR3 loop reads CASSLDGGSYHIQYF. CDR3 bases: TGTGCCAGCAGCTTAGATGGAGGTAGTTACCACATTCAGTACTTC.